Below are 17 T cell receptor beta chains sequenced from a single sample in a study of cytomegalovirus exposure and HLA in healthy donors. The PCR used 60 Vbeta and 13 Jbeta primers. Profiled with immunoSEQ multiplex PCR; TCRdb holds only in-frame clones, not every one. Found here are about 120,000 clones, about 80% of them singletons; the top ten hold approximately 12%. The sample taken for sequencing was PBMCs. Receptors were obtained from a woman aged 40 to 50 in good health and CMV-seropositive.

In DNA form, the CDR3 reads TGCGCCAGCAGCAGGACAGAGAACACTGAAGCTTTCTTT. It translates to CASSRTENTEAFF. The V gene is TRBV5-1, the J gene TRBJ1-1; D is perhaps TRBD1 (6 bases). Germline-derived CDR1 and CDR2 are SGHRS and YFSETQ. The CDR3 is made up of 13 amino acids. Trimming removed 4 bases from V and 1 base from J, with 8 bases in between.

The chain is built from TRBV6-5 and TRBJ1-2; 7 nucleotides match TRBD1. The length of the CDR3 is 14 residues. V dropped 7 bases and J dropped 4; count of bases not matched to a gene: 9. Germline V gene sequence: CDR1 MNHEY, CDR2 SVGAGI. In DNA form, the CDR3 reads TGTGCCAGCAAAAGGACAGGCCCGATCTATGGCTACACCTTC. This encodes CASKRTGPIYGYTF.

The chain recombines TRBV5-1 with TRBJ1-4; D might be TRBD1 (5 bases). Germline-derived CDR1 and CDR2 are SGHRS and YFSETQ. The ends were cut back, 4 bases at V and 7 bases at J, with 11 bases in the middle. The length of the CDR3 is 13 residues. Here the CDR3 DNA reads TGCGCCAGCAGCCCGGACGGGGGTGAAAAACTGTTTTTT. Residues: CASSPDGGEKLFF. Using reference TRBV5-1 and TRBJ1-4 for the parts outside the CDR3, the full variable domain is KAGVTQTPRYLIKTRGQQVTLSCSPISGHRSVSWYQQTPGQGLQFLFEYFSETQRNKGNFPGRFSGRQFSNSRSEMNVSTLELGDSALYLCASSPDGGEKLFFGSGTQLSVL.

This rearrangement joins TRBV6-6 to TRBJ1-6; TRBD1 matches 8 bases. Germline V gene lookup returns CDR1 MNHNY and CDR2 SVGAGI (reference sequence). The CDR3 extends over 15 amino acids. Germline trimming cut 0 bases from V and 10 bases from J; bases unmatched to any gene: 5. CDR3 loop: CASSYSTRGRSPLHF. CDR3 coding DNA: TGTGCCAGCAGTTACTCTACCAGGGGGCGGTCACCCCTCCACTTT.

V gene TRBV19 combines with J gene TRBJ1-2, with 7 bases fitting TRBD1. This CDR3 spans 14 amino acids. CDR1 LNHDA and CDR2 SQIVND come from the germline V gene (reference sequence). V lost 6 bases, J lost 8 bases, and 12 bases stayed unmatched. CDR3 loop: CASSPTGSRWGYTF. CDR3 in DNA: TGTGCCAGTAGCCCGACAGGGAGCCGTTGGGGCTACACCTTC. The full variable domain, completed using reference TRBV19 and TRBJ1-2, is DGGITQSPKYLFRKEGQNVTLSCEQNLNHDAMYWYRQDPGQGLRLIYYSQIVNDFQKGDIAEGYSVSREKKESFPLTVTSAQKNPTAFYLCASSPTGSRWGYTFGSGTRLTVV.

This clone was detected only a few times. The V and J genes are TRBV6-1 and TRBJ1-4; D gene ambiguous. From germline, CDR1 is MNHNS and CDR2 SASEGT. Trimming shortened V by 6 bases and J by 5 bases, and 4 bases separated the two germline ends. The CDR3 is 11 amino acids. CDR3 residues: CASRRNEKLFF. DNA for the CDR3: TGTGCCAGCAGGAGGAATGAAAAACTGTTTTTT.

The rearrangement links TRBV5-4 to TRBJ1-1; D perhaps matches TRBD1 (5 bases). Germline V gene data show CDR1 as SGHNT and CDR2 as YYREEE (reference sequence). Trimming pared 8 bases from V and 11 bases from J, leaving 19 bases between. This CDR3 contains 12 residues. Here the CDR3 reads CASSSTGVRAFF. The CDR3 region has the DNA TGTGCCAGTTCCTCAACGGGGGTTCGTGCTTTCTTT.

This clone was seen a few times. The rearrangement joins TRBV7-9 to TRBJ1-6; D unresolved. Germline lookup yields CDR1 SEHNR and CDR2 FQNEAQ (reference sequence). The CDR3 spans 14 residues. The V end was cut by 5 bases, the J end by 9 bases, with 14 bases between. The CDR3 DNA reads as TGTGCCAGCAGCCAGGATACAGTGGGTTCACCCCTCCACTTT. It is translated as CASSQDTVGSPLHF.

This clone has just a few counts. V gene TRBV30 combines with J gene TRBJ1-1; the D is unclear. Germline V CDR1 and CDR2: GTSNPN, SVGIG (reference sequence). The CDR3 spans 11 residues. The ends were cut back, 2 bases at V and 5 bases at J, with 6 bases in the middle. CDR3 in amino acids: CAWSRRTEAFF. CDR3 nucleotide sequence: TGTGCCTGGAGTAGGAGAACTGAAGCTTTCTTT.

V and J are TRBV5-4 and TRBJ2-1; 7 bases map to TRBD1. CDR1 and CDR2 from the germline V gene are SGHNT and YYREEE (reference sequence). The ends lost 4 bases at V and 2 bases at J; junction bases unmatched: 9. The CDR3 consists of 16 residues. This CDR3 is CASSALKGAAYNEQFF. The CDR3 bases are TGTGCCAGCAGCGCGCTGAAGGGGGCCGCCTACAATGAGCAGTTCTTC.

The chain has TRBV6-6 and TRBJ1-1; D is unresolved. From germline, CDR1 is MNHNY and CDR2 SVGAGI (reference sequence). CDR3 length: 13 amino acids. Trimming cost V 11 bases and J 5 bases, with 18 bases left between them. The CDR3 protein is CASPSPTGTEAFF. The CDR3 DNA sequence: TGTGCCTCCCCATCCCCAACGGGGACTGAAGCTTTCTTT.

This chain joins TRBV5-1 and TRBJ1-4; no firm D call. This CDR3 is 14 amino acids long. Per the germline V gene, CDR1 is SGHRS and CDR2 is YFSETQ. Trimming pared 0 bases from V and 2 bases from J, leaving 5 bases between. The CDR3 loop is CASSLGATNEKLFF. In DNA, the CDR3 is TGCGCCAGCAGCTTGGGGGCTACTAATGAAAAACTGTTTTTT. Full variable domain (rest looked up from reference TRBV5-1 and TRBJ1-4): KAGVTQTPRYLIKTRGQQVTLSCSPISGHRSVSWYQQTPGQGLQFLFEYFSETQRNKGNFPGRFSGRQFSNSRSEMNVSTLELGDSALYLCASSLGATNEKLFFGSGTQLSVL.

About this clone: This specimen includes other DNA sequences encoding the same CDR3. The V gene is TRBV27, the J gene TRBJ1-6, with D perhaps TRBD1 (6 bases). The CDR3 runs 15 residues. CDR1 is MNHEY and CDR2 is SMNVEV in the germline V gene (reference sequence). V lost 8 bases and J 2 bases, leaving 13 bases between the germline ends. DNA for the CDR3: TGTGCCAGCGGGCTGACAGGAACCTATAATTCACCCCTCCACTTT. Its protein is CASGLTGTYNSPLHF.

The chain links TRBV27 to TRBJ1-1; TRBD1 agrees at 7 bases. Trimming cost V 10 bases and J 0 bases; bases outside gene matches: 8. CDR3 size: 14 residues. In germline, CDR1 is MNHEY, CDR2 SMNVEV (reference sequence). CDR3 residues: CAKRRGRMNTEAFF. The CDR3 bases are TGTGCCAAACGGAGGGGGCGGATGAACACTGAAGCTTTCTTT.

The V gene is TRBV5-1, the J gene TRBJ1-1; D may be TRBD1 (6 bases). The CDR3 is made up of 15 amino acids. Trimming shortened V by 3 bases and J by 5 bases, and 17 bases separated the two germline ends. Germline lookup yields CDR1 SGHRS and CDR2 YFSETQ. The chain's CDR3 is CASSWGGPGGTEAFF. DNA of the CDR3: TGCGCCAGCAGCTGGGGGGGCCCGGGGGGGACTGAAGCTTTCTTT. Drawing the rest from reference TRBV5-1 and TRBJ1-1, the complete variable domain is KAGVTQTPRYLIKTRGQQVTLSCSPISGHRSVSWYQQTPGQGLQFLFEYFSETQRNKGNFPGRFSGRQFSNSRSEMNVSTLELGDSALYLCASSWGGPGGTEAFFGQGTRLTVV.

The gene calls are TRBV28 and TRBJ1-1; D remains ambiguous. Germline lookup yields CDR1 MDHEN and CDR2 SYDVKM. Trimming pared 2 bases from V and 11 bases from J, leaving 12 bases between. There are 12 residues in the CDR3. The CDR3 region has the DNA TGTGCCAGCAGTTTAACCACCGGTGAGGCTTTCTTT. Its translation is CASSLTTGEAFF.

The chain has TRBV29-1 and TRBJ1-2, with 8 bases lining up with TRBD1. The CDR3 runs to 18 residues. The germline CDR1 and CDR2 sequences are SQVTM and ANQGSEA. Germline trimming cut 4 bases from V and 8 bases from J; bases unmatched to any gene: 24. DNA for the CDR3: TGCAGCGTTGGCCGGATGATGACCTTGAAGGACAGGGCGTGGGGCTACACCTTC. This sequence encodes CSVGRMMTLKDRAWGYTF.